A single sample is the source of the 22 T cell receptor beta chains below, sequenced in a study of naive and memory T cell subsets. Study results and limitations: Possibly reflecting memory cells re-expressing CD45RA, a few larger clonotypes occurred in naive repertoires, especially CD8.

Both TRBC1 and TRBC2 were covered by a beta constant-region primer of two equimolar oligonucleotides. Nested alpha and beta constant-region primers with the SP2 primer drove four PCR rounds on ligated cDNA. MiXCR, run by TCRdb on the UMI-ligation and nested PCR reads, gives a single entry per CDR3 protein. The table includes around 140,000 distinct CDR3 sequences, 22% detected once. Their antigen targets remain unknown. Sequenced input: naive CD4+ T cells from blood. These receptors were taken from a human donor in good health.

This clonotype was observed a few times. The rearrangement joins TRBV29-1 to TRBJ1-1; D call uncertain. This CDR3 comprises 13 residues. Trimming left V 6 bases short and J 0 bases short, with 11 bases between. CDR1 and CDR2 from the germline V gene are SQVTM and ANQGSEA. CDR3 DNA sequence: TGCAGCGTGAGGACGGTACTGAACACTGAAGCTTTCTTT. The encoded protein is CSVRTVLNTEAFF.

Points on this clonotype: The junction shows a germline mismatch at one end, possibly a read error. The CDR3 nucleotides read TGCAGTGCTAGAGATATGGGGACGGGGGGGACCCAGTATTTC. The encoded protein is CSARDMGTGGTQYF. This rearrangement joins TRBV20-1 to TRBJ2-5; TRBD2 agrees at 8 bases. The CDR3 loop spans 14 amino acids. Germline-derived CDR1 and CDR2 are DFQATT and SNEGSKA (reference sequence).

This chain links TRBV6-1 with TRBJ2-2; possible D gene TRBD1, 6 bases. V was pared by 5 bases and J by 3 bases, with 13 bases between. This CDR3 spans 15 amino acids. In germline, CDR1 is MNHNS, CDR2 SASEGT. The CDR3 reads CASSPRDTYTGELFF. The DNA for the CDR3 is TGTGCCAGCAGTCCCCGGGACACATACACCGGGGAGCTGTTTTTT.

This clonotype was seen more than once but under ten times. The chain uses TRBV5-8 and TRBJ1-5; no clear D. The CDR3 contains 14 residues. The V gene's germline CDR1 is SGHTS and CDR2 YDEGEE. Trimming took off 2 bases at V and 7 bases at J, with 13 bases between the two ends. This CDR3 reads CASSLSGSRQPQHF. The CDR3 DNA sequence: TGTGCCAGCAGCTTATCAGGTTCACGGCAGCCCCAGCATTTT.

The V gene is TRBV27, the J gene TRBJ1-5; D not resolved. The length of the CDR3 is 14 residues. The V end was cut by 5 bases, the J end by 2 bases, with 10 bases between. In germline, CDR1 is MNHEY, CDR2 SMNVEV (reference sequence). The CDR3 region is CASSPWGGNQPQHF. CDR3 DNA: TGTGCCAGCAGTCCTTGGGGAGGCAATCAGCCCCAGCATTTT.

The CDR3 bases are TGTGCCAGCAGCAATACGGTGGTTAGGGGGACTAGCGGGAGGGCCATGACAGATACGCAGTATTTT. This codes for CASSNTVVRGTSGRAMTDTQYF. J is TRBJ2-3 and V is TRBV28, with 16 bases identical to TRBD2. Germline loops: CDR1 MDHEN, CDR2 SYDVKM. V was clipped by 6 bases and J by 3 bases; unmatched bases: 21. CDR3 length: 22 amino acids.

The CDR3 DNA sequence: TGCAGTGCTAGCCGGTTTACTAGCGGGGATTACAATGAGCAGTTCTTC. Translation: CSASRFTSGDYNEQFF. The genes are TRBV20-1 and TRBJ2-1; 10 nucleotides match TRBD2. V lost 3 bases to trimming and J lost 4 bases; unmatched junction nucleotides: 9. The CDR3 runs to 16 residues. Germline CDR1 and CDR2: DFQATT and SNEGSKA (reference sequence).

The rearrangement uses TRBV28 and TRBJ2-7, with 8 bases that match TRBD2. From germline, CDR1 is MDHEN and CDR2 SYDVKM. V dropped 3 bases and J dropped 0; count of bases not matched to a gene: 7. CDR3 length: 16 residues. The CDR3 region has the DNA TGTGCCAGCAGTTTTAGCGGGACTGCGGTCTCCTACGAGCAGTACTTC. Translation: CASSFSGTAVSYEQYF.

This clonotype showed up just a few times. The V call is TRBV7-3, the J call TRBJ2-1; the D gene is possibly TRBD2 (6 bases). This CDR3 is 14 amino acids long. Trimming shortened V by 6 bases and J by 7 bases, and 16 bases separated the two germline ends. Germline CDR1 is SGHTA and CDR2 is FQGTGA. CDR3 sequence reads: CASSPRLGDNEQFF. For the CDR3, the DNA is TGTGCCAGCAGTCCAAGACTAGGGGATAATGAGCAGTTCTTC. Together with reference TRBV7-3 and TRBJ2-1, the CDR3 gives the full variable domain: GAGVSQTPSNKVTEKGKYVELRCDPISGHTALYWYRQSLGQGPEFLIYFQGTGAADDSGLPNDRFFAVRPEGSVSTLKIQRTERGDSAVYLCASSPRLGDNEQFFGPGTRLTVL.

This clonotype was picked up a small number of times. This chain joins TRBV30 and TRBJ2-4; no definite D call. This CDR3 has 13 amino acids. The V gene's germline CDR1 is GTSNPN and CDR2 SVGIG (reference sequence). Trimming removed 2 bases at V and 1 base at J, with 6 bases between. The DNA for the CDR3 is TGTGCCTGGAGTCAAGAGGCCAAAAACATTCAGTACTTC. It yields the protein CAWSQEAKNIQYF.

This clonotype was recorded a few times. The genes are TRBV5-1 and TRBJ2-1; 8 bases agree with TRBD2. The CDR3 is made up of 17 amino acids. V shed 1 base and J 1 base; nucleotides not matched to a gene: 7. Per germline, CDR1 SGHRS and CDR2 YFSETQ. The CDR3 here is CASSLFPAGASYNEQFF. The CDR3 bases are TGCGCCAGCAGCTTGTTCCCAGCGGGGGCATCCTACAATGAGCAGTTCTTC.

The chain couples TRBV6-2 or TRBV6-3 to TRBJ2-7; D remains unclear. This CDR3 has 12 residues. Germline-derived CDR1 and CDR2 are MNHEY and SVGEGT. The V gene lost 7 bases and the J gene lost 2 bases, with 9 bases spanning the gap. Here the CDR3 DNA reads TGTGCCAGCATCTCAGGAGCCTACGAGCAGTACTTC. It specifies CASISGAYEQYF.

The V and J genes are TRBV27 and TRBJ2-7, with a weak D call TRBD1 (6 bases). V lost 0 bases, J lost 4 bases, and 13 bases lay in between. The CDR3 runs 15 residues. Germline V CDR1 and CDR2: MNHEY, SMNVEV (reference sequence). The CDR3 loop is CASSLSSAGVYEQYF. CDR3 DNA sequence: TGTGCCAGCAGTTTATCGTCGGCAGGGGTATACGAGCAGTACTTC.

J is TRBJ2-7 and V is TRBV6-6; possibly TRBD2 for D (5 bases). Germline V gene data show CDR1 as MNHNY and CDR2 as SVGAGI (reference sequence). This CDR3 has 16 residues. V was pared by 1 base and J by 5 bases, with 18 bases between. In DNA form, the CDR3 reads TGTGCCAGCAGTTACTTATTGCTTGGACGGGGAGACGAGCAGTACTTC. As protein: CASSYLLLGRGDEQYF.

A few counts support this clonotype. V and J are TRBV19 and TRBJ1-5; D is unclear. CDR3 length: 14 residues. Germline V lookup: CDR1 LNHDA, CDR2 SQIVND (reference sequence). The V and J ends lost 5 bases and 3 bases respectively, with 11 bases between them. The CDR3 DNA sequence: TGTGCCAGTAGTGGCGTGATGGCCAATCAGCCCCAGCATTTT. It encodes CASSGVMANQPQHF.

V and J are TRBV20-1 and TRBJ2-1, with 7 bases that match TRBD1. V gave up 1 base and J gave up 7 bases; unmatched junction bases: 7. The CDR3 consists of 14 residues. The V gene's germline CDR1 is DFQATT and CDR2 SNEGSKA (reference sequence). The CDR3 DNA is TGCAGTGCTAGAGTTATGACAGGGTCGAATGAGCAGTTCTTC. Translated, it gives CSARVMTGSNEQFF.

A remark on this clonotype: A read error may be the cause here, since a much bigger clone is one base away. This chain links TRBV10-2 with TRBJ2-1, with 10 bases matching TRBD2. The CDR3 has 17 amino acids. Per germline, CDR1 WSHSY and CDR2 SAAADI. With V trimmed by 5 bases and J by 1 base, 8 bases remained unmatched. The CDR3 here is CASSRTSGPVSYNEQFF. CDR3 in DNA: TGCGCCAGCAGTCGGACTAGCGGCCCTGTGTCCTACAATGAGCAGTTCTTC.

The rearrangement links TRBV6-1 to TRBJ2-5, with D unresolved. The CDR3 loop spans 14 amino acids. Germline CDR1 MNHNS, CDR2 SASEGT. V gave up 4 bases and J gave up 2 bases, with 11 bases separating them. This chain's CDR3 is CASSGRAPQETQYF. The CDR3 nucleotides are TGTGCCAGCAGTGGTAGGGCCCCGCAAGAGACCCAGTACTTC.

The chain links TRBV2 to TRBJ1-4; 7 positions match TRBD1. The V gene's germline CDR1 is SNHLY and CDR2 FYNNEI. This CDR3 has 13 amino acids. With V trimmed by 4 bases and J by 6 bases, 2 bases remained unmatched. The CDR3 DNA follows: TGTGCCAGCAGTGGGGGACAGCATGAAAAACTGTTTTTT. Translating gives CASSGGQHEKLFF.

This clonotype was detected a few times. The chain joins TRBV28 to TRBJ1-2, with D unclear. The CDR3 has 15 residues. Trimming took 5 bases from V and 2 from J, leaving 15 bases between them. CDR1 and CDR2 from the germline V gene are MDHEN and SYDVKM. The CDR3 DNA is TGTGCCAGCAGTCGCCCAGGACGGACGAACTATGGCTACACCTTC. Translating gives CASSRPGRTNYGYTF.

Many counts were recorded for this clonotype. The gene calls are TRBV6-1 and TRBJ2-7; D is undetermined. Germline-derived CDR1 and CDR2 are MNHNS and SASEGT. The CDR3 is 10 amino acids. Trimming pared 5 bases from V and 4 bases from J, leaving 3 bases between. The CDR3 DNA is TGTGCCAGCAGTACGTACGAGCAGTACTTC. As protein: CASSTYEQYF.

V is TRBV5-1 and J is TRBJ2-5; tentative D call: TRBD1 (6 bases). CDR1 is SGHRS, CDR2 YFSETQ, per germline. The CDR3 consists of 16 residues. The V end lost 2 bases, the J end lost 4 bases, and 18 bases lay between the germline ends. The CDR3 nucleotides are TGCGCCAGCAGCTTCGCTGGGACACCCGCCCGAGAGACCCAGTACTTC. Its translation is CASSFAGTPARETQYF.